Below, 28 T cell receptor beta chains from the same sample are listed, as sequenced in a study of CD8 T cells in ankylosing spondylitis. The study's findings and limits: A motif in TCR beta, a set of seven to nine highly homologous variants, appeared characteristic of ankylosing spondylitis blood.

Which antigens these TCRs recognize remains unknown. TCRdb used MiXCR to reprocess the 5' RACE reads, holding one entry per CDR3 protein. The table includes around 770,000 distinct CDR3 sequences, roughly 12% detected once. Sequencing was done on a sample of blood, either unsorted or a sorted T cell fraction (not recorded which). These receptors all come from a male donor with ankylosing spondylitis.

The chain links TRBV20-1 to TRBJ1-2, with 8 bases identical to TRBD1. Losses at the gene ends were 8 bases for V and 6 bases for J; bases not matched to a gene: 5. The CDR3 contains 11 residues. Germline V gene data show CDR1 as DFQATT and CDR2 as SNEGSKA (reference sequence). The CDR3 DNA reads TGCAGTCATTACAGGGGGAATGGCTACACCTTC. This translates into CSHYRGNGYTF.

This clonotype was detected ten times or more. CDR3 in amino acids: CASSPTARSYEQYF. In DNA, the CDR3 is TGTGCCAGCAGCCCGACGGCACGTTCCTACGAGCAGTACTTC. V gene TRBV7-2 combines with J gene TRBJ2-7; D ambiguous. This CDR3 spans 14 amino acids. The germline CDR1 and CDR2 sequences are SGHTA and FQGNSA. Trimming took 5 bases from V and 1 from J, leaving 12 bases between them.

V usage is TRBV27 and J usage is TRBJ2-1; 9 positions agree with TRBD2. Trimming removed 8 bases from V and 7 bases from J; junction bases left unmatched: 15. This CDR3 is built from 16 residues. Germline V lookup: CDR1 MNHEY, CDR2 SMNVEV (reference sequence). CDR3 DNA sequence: TGTGCCAGCGCAACCTACGGCGGGGGGGTGGGGAATGAGCAGTTCTTC. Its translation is CASATYGGGVGNEQFF.

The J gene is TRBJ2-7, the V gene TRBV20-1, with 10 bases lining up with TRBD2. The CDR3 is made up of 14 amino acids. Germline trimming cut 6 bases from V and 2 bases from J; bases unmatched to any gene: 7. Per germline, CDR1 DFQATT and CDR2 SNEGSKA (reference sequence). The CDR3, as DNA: TGCAGTGCGGAGTCTAGCGGGGGCACCTACGAGCAGTACTTC. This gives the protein CSAESSGGTYEQYF.

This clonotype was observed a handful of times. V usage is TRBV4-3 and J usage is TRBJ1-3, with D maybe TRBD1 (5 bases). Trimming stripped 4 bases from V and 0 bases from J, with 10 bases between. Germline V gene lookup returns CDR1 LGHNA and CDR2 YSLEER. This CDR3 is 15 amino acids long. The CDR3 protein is CASSRAGNSGNTIYF. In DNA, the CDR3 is TGCGCCAGCAGCCGCGCAGGGAACTCTGGAAACACCATATATTTT.

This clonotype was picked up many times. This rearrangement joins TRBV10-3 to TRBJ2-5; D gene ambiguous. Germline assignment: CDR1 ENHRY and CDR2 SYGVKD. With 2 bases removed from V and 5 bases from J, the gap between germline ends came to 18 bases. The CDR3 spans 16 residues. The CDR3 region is CAISERNRIDPETQYF. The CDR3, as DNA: TGTGCCATCAGTGAGCGAAACCGGATCGATCCGGAGACCCAGTACTTC.

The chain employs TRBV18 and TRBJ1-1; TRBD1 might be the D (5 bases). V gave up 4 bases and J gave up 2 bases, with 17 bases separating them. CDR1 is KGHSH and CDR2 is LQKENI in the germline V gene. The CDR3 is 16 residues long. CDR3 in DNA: TGTGCCAGCTCACGGGAACTGGCGGGGGGAAACACTGAAGCTTTCTTT. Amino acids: CASSRELAGGNTEAFF.

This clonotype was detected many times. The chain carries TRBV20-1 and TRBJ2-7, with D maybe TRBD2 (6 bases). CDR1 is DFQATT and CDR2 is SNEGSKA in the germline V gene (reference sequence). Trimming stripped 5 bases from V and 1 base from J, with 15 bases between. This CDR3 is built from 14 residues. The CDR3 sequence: CSALRLDQSYEQYF. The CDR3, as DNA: TGCAGTGCTCTAAGACTAGACCAATCCTACGAGCAGTACTTC.

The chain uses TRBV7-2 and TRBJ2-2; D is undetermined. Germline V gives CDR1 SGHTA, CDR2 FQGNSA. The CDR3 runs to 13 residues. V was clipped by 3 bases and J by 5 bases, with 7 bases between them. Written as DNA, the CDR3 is TGTGCCAGCAGCTTCCACTCTACCGGGGAGCTGTTTTTT. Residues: CASSFHSTGELFF.

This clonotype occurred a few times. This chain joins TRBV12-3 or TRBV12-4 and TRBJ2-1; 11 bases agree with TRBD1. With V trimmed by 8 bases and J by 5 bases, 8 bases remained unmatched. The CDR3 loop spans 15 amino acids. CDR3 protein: CASSEGQGDHNEQFF. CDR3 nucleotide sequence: TGTGCCAGCTCCGAGGGACAGGGGGACCACAATGAGCAGTTCTTC.

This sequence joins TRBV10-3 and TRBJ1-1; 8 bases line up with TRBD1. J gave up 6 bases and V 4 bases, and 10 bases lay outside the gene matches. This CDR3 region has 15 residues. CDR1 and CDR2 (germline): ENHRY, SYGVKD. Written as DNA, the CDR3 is TGTGCCATCAGTGGACAGGACAGGGTGGACGCTGAAGCTTTCTTT. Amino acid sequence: CAISGQDRVDAEAFF.

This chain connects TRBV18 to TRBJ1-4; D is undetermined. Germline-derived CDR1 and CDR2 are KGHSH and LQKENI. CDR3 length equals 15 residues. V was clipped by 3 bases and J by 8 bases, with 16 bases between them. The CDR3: CASSPPAGFGEKLFF. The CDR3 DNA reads TGTGCCAGCTCACCTCCCGCAGGTTTTGGGGAAAAACTGTTTTTT.

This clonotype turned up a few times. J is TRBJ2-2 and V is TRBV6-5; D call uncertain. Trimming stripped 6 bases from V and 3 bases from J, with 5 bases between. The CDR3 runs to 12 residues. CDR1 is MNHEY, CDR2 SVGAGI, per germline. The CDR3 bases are TGTGCCAGCAGAAGACACACCGGGGAGCTGTTTTTT. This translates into CASRRHTGELFF.

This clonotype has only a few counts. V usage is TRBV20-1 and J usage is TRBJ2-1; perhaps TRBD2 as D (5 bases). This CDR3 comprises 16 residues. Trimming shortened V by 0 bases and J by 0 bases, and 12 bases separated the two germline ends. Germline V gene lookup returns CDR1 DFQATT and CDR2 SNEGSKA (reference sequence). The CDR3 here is CSAREYRGSSYNEQFF. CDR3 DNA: TGCAGTGCTAGAGAGTATCGGGGAAGCTCCTACAATGAGCAGTTCTTC.

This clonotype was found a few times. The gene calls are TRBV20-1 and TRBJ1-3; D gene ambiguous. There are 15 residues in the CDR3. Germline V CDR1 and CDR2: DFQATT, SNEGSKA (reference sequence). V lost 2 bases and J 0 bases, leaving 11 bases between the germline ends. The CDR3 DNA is TGCAGTGCTAGAAATCCCCGCTCCTCTGGAAACACCATATATTTT. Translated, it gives CSARNPRSSGNTIYF.

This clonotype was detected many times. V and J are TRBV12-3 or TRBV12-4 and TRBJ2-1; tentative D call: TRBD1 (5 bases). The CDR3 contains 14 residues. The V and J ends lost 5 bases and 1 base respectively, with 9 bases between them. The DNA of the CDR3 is TGTGCCAGCAGTCCCGACAGATCCTACAATGAGCAGTTCTTC. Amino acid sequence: CASSPDRSYNEQFF.

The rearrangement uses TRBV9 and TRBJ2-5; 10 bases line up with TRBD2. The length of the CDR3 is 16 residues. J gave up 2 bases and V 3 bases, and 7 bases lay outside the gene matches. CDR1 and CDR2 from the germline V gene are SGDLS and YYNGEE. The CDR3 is CASSEVSGGVQETQYF. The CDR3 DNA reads TGTGCCAGCAGCGAAGTCAGCGGGGGGGTACAAGAGACCCAGTACTTC.

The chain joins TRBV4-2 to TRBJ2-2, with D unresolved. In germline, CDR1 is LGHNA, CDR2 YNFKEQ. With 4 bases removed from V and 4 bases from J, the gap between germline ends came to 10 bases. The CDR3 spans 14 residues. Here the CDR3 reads CASSRETGTGELFF. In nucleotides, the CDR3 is TGTGCCAGCAGCCGAGAGACGGGCACCGGGGAGCTGTTTTTT.

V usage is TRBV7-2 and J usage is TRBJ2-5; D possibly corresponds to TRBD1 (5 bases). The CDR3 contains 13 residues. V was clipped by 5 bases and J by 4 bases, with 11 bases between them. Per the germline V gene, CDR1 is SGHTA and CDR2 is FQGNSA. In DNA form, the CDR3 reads TGTGCCAGCAGCCCCAGGGTACGAGAGACCCAGTACTTC. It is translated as CASSPRVRETQYF. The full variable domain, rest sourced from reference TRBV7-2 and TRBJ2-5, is GAGVSQSPSNKVTEKGKDVELRCDPISGHTALYWYRQSLGQGLEFLIYFQGNSAPDKSGLPSDRFSAERTGGSVSTLTIQRTQQEDSAVYLCASSPRVRETQYFGPGTRLLVL.

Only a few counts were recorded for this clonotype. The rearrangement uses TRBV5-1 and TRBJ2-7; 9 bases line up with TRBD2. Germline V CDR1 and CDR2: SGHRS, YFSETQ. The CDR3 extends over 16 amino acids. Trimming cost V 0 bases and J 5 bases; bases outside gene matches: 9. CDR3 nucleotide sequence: TGCGCCAGCAGCTTGGATTCCCGACTAGCGGCCCACGAGCAGTACTTC. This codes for CASSLDSRLAAHEQYF.

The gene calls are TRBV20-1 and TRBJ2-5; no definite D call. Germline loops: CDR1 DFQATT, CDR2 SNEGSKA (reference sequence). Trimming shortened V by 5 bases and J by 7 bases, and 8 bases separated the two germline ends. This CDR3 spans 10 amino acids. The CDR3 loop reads CSAPEVTQYF. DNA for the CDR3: TGCAGTGCTCCCGAAGTGACCCAGTACTTC.

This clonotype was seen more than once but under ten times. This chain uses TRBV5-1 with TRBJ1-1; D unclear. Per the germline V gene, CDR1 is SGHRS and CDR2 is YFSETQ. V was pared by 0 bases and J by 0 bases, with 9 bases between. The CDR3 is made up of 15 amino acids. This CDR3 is CASSLDPDLNTEAFF. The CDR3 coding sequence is TGCGCCAGCAGCTTGGACCCAGACCTGAACACTGAAGCTTTCTTT.

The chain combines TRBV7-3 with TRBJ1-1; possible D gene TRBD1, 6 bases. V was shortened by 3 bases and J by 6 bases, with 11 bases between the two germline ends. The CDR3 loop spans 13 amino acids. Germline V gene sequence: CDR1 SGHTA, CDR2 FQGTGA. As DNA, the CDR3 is TGTGCCAGCAGCTTGTACAGGGAAGCTGAAGCTTTCTTT. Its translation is CASSLYREAEAFF.

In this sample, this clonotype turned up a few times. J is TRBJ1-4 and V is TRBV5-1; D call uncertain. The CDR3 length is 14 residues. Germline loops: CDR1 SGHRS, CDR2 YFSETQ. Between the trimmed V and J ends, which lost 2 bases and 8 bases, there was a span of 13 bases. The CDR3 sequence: CASSFSASVEKLFF. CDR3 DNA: TGCGCCAGCAGCTTCTCAGCGAGTGTGGAAAAACTGTTTTTT.

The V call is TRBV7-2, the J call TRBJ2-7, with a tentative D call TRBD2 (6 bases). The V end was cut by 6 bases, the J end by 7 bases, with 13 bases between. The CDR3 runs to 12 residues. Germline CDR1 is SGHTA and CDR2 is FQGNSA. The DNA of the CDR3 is TGTGCCAGCAGTCCAACGGCGGGGGAGCAGTACTTC. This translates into CASSPTAGEQYF.

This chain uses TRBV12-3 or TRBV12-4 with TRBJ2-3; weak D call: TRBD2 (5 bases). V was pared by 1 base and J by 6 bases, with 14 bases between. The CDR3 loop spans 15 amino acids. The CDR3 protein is CASSLGWGSGDTQYF. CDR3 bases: TGTGCCAGCAGTTTAGGCTGGGGATCGGGGGATACGCAGTATTTT.

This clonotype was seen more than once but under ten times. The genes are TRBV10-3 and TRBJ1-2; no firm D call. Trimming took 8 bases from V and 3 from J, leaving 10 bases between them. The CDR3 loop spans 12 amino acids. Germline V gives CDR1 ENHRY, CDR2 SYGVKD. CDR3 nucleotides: TGTGCCATCCGGGCCCCCCACTATGGCTACACCTTC. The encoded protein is CAIRAPHYGYTF.

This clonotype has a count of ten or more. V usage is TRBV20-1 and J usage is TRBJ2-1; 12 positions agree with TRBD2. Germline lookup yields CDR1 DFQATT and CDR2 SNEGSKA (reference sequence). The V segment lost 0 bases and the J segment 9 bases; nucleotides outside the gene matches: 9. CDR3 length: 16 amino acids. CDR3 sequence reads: CSARDRRLAGVTEQFF. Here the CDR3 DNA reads TGCAGTGCTAGAGATAGGCGACTAGCGGGAGTAACTGAGCAGTTCTTC.